These T cell receptor beta chains were read from a single sample in a study of Ad26.COV2.S vaccination and SARS-CoV-2 variants. Assay used: immunoSEQ multiplex PCR; TCRdb lists only in-frame clones, some missing. The sample shows around 270,000 clones, 70% to 90% of them seen only once. The specimen comprised peripheral blood, sampled in a trial of Ad26.COV2.S vaccine versus placebo. All receptors derive from a person aged 18-65 years who received the Ad26.COV2.S COVID-19 vaccine or a placebo. The CDR3 runs from the conserved cysteine through the conserved F or W. Each record gives: D gene, J gene, clone size, V gene, CDR3 DNA, CDR3 protein. The D gene is left open where the match is weak. Size values are once, few and many counts, or a class for expanded clones, and some rows have none.

d_call: -; j_call: TRBJ2-1; clone_size: once; v_call: TRBV11-2; cdr3_nt: TGTGCCAGCAGCTTAGTACGGGGGCAGTTCTTC; cdr3_aa: CASSLVRGQFF
d_call: TRBD2; j_call: TRBJ2-2; clone_size: -; v_call: TRBV11-2; cdr3_nt: TGTGCCAGCAGCTTAGACGTGACTAGCGGGTGGCCCGCCACCGGGGAGCTGTTTTTT; cdr3_aa: CASSLDVTSGWPATGELFF
d_call: -; j_call: TRBJ1-1; clone_size: -; v_call: TRBV6-9; cdr3_nt: TGTGCCAGCAGTTATTTACAGGGTTATGACACTGAAGCTTTCTTT; cdr3_aa: CASSYLQGYDTEAFF
d_call: -; j_call: TRBJ1-1; clone_size: -; v_call: TRBV16; cdr3_nt: TGTGCCAGCAGCCTCCGCACTGAAGCTTTCTTT; cdr3_aa: CASSLRTEAFF
d_call: -; j_call: TRBJ2-2; clone_size: -; v_call: TRBV24-1; cdr3_nt: TGTGCCACCAGTGATCCCGCGTCACTTACCGGGGAGCTGTTTTTT; cdr3_aa: CATSDPASLTGELFF
d_call: -; j_call: TRBJ1-2; clone_size: few; v_call: TRBV19; cdr3_nt: TGTGCCAGTAGTACGGACGGCTCGGCGGGGTATGGCTACACCTTC; cdr3_aa: CASSTDGSAGYGYTF
d_call: -; j_call: TRBJ1-1; clone_size: -; v_call: TRBV4-1; cdr3_nt: TGCGCCAGCAGCCGACTCGTCGGAGGGACTGAAGCTTTCTTT; cdr3_aa: CASSRLVGGTEAFF
d_call: -; j_call: TRBJ2-5; clone_size: -; v_call: TRBV6-5; cdr3_nt: TGTGCCAGCAGTTTGGACTATCAAGAGACCCAGTACTTC; cdr3_aa: CASSLDYQETQYF
d_call: -; j_call: TRBJ2-1; clone_size: -; v_call: TRBV4-3; cdr3_nt: TGCGCCAGCAGCCAAGATGGGGGTCAGTCCTACAATGAGCAGTTCTTC; cdr3_aa: CASSQDGGQSYNEQFF
d_call: TRBD1; j_call: TRBJ1-2; clone_size: -; v_call: TRBV2; cdr3_nt: TGTGCCAGCCGGGGACAGGGCAACTATGGCTACACCTTC; cdr3_aa: CASRGQGNYGYTF
d_call: -; j_call: TRBJ1-1; clone_size: -; v_call: TRBV14; cdr3_nt: TGTGCCAGCAGCCAAGATCGGTTGTCGCAGGGGAGGCCTGAAGCTTTCTTT; cdr3_aa: CASSQDRLSQGRPEAFF
d_call: -; j_call: TRBJ1-2; clone_size: -; v_call: TRBV27; cdr3_nt: TGTGCCAGCAGGCGGGAGGGCGGTGGCTACACCTTC; cdr3_aa: CASRREGGGYTF
d_call: TRBD2; j_call: TRBJ2-2; clone_size: once; v_call: TRBV3-1/TRBV3-2; cdr3_nt: TGTGCCAGCAGCCAACTAGCGGGATTTAACACCGGGGAGCTGTTTTTT; cdr3_aa: CASSQLAGFNTGELFF
d_call: -; j_call: TRBJ2-2; clone_size: -; v_call: TRBV9; cdr3_nt: TGTGCCAGCAGCGTGGGGGTCACCGGGGAGCTGTTTTTT; cdr3_aa: CASSVGVTGELFF
d_call: -; j_call: TRBJ1-1; clone_size: -; v_call: TRBV19; cdr3_nt: TGTGCCAGTAGTCCCAGGAACAGGGCGAACACTGAAGCTTTCTTT; cdr3_aa: CASSPRNRANTEAFF
d_call: -; j_call: TRBJ1-1; clone_size: -; v_call: TRBV3-1/TRBV3-2; cdr3_nt: TGTGCCAGCAGCCCGGGGGCGGACACTGAAGCTTTCTTT; cdr3_aa: CASSPGADTEAFF
d_call: -; j_call: TRBJ2-7; clone_size: -; v_call: TRBV6-1; cdr3_nt: TGTGCCAGCAGTGAGGTGGACAGCGATACCTACGAGCAGTACTTC; cdr3_aa: CASSEVDSDTYEQYF
d_call: -; j_call: TRBJ1-5; clone_size: -; v_call: TRBV27; cdr3_nt: TGTGCCAGCATGTCAGGGTCAGGGCAGCCCCAGCATTTT; cdr3_aa: CASMSGSGQPQHF
d_call: -; j_call: TRBJ2-5; clone_size: -; v_call: TRBV7-2; cdr3_nt: TGTGCCAGCAGCTCCCCCGGGGCGCCTCAAGGGACCCAGTACTTC; cdr3_aa: CASSSPGAPQGTQYF
d_call: TRBD2; j_call: TRBJ2-2; clone_size: -; v_call: TRBV5-5; cdr3_nt: TGTGCCAGCAGCGTTGGACTAGCGCCTAACACCGGGGAGCTGTTTTTT; cdr3_aa: CASSVGLAPNTGELFF
d_call: TRBD2; j_call: TRBJ2-1; clone_size: -; v_call: TRBV4-1; cdr3_nt: TGCGCCAGCAGCCAACTGGATATGGGACTAGCCATCTACAATGAGCAGTTCTTC; cdr3_aa: CASSQLDMGLAIYNEQFF
d_call: TRBD2; j_call: TRBJ2-1; clone_size: -; v_call: TRBV19; cdr3_nt: TGTGCCAGTACCGTGGCCGGGACTAGCGGGAGTCTAAAAAACAATGAGCAGTTCTTC; cdr3_aa: CASTVAGTSGSLKNNEQFF
d_call: TRBD1; j_call: TRBJ2-4; clone_size: -; v_call: TRBV30; cdr3_nt: TGTGCCTGGGACAGGGGTCAGGGAAACATTCAGTACTTC; cdr3_aa: CAWDRGQGNIQYF
d_call: -; j_call: TRBJ2-1; clone_size: -; v_call: TRBV7-9; cdr3_nt: TGTGCCAGCAGCTTACCTTCGGGAGACGGGGATGAGCAGTTCTTC; cdr3_aa: CASSLPSGDGDEQFF
d_call: -; j_call: TRBJ2-2; clone_size: -; v_call: TRBV19; cdr3_nt: TGTGCCAGTACGGTCAGGGATCAAGGGGAGCTGTTTTTT; cdr3_aa: CASTVRDQGELFF
d_call: -; j_call: TRBJ2-4; clone_size: -; v_call: TRBV18; cdr3_nt: TGTGCCAGCTCACTAGGGACCCCCAGCATTCAGTACTTC; cdr3_aa: CASSLGTPSIQYF
d_call: -; j_call: TRBJ1-3; clone_size: -; v_call: TRBV28; cdr3_nt: TGTGCCAGCAGTAACCCGGGACGGCACTCTGGAAACACCATATATTTT; cdr3_aa: CASSNPGRHSGNTIYF
d_call: TRBD1; j_call: TRBJ1-2; clone_size: -; v_call: TRBV5-4; cdr3_nt: TGTGCCAGCAGGGGAGGAGGGACAGGGGCCACCGGCTACACCTTC; cdr3_aa: CASRGGGTGATGYTF